The 7 T cell receptor beta chains below come from one sample, sequenced in a study of cytomegalovirus exposure and HLA in healthy donors. The PCR used 60 Vbeta and 13 Jbeta primers. Repertoires were generated with immunoSEQ multiplex PCR, while TCRdb's copy carries only in-frame clones and drops some. The sample totals about 76,000 clones. What was sequenced was PBMCs. These receptors all come from a woman in her thirties or forties in good health and CMV-seropositive.

V is TRBV29-1 and J is TRBJ1-1; 8 positions agree with TRBD1. The CDR3 is made up of 13 amino acids. The germline gives CDR1 SQVTM, CDR2 ANQGSEA. Trimming removed 4 bases from V and 4 bases from J; junction bases left unmatched: 5. For the CDR3, the DNA is TGCAGCGTTGTAGTAGGACAGGGCACTGAAGCTTTCTTT. Amino acid sequence: CSVVVGQGTEAFF. Based on the CDR3 plus reference TRBV29-1 and TRBJ1-1, the full variable domain is SAVISQKPSRDICQRGTSLTIQCQVDSQVTMMFWYRQQPGQSLTLIATANQGSEATYESGFVIDKFPISRPNLTFSTLTVSNMSPEDSSIYLCSVVVGQGTEAFFGQGTRLTVV.

The chain combines TRBV15 with TRBJ2-5; D perhaps matches TRBD1 (6 bases). The CDR3 covers 15 residues. The germline V gene encodes CDR1 LNHNV and CDR2 YYDKDF (reference sequence). Trimming took 1 base from V and 1 from J, leaving 10 bases between them. The chain's CDR3 is CATSRGTDIQETQYF. The CDR3 nucleotides are TGTGCCACCAGCAGAGGGACAGACATCCAAGAGACCCAGTACTTC. The whole variable domain, filled in from reference TRBV15 and TRBJ2-5, reads DAMVIQNPRYQVTQFGKPVTLSCSQTLNHNVMYWYQQKSSQAPKLLFHYYDKDFNNEADTPDNFQSRRPNTSFCFLDIRSPGLGDTAMYLCATSRGTDIQETQYFGPGTRLLVL.

V usage is TRBV14 and J usage is TRBJ1-1, with D hard to call. The V end was cut by 4 bases, the J end by 0 bases, with 12 bases between. Germline V CDR1 and CDR2: SGHDN, FVKESK. This CDR3 has 15 residues. CDR3: CASSRPEGMNTEAFF. In DNA form, the CDR3 reads TGTGCCAGCAGCCGTCCCGAGGGCATGAACACTGAAGCTTTCTTT.

In the case of this clone: At the DNA level, this CDR3 is encoded by other sequences in the same sample as well. The chain has TRBV6-4 and TRBJ2-1, with D perhaps matching TRBD1 (6 bases). Trimming left V 4 bases short and J 2 bases short, with 9 bases between. The length of the CDR3 is 14 residues. Per the germline V gene, CDR1 is MRHNA and CDR2 is SNTAGT. Here the CDR3 reads CASSVGTTYNEQFF. CDR3 nucleotide sequence: TGTGCCAGCAGTGTCGGGACAACCTACAATGAGCAGTTCTTC.

This chain links TRBV30 with TRBJ1-1; TRBD1 might be the D (5 bases). This CDR3 contains 13 residues. Deletions cut 1 base from V and 0 bases from J, with 6 bases between. The germline CDR1 and CDR2 sequences are GTSNPN and SVGIG (reference sequence). CDR3 sequence (DNA): TGTGCCTGGAGTGGACAGTTGAACACTGAAGCTTTCTTT. Its translation is CAWSGQLNTEAFF. The variable domain in full, with the rest retrieved from reference TRBV30 and TRBJ1-1, is SQTIHQWPATLVQPVGSPLSLECTVEGTSNPNLYWYRQAAGRGLQLLFYSVGIGQISSEVPQNLSASRPQDRQFILSSKKLLLSDSGFYLCAWSGQLNTEAFFGQGTRLTVV.

The gene calls are TRBV5-4 and TRBJ1-1; D is unclear. Germline V gene data show CDR1 as SGHNT and CDR2 as YYREEE (reference sequence). The ends were cut back, 3 bases at V and 5 bases at J, with 14 bases in the middle. There are 14 residues in the CDR3. The CDR3: CASSSILGGTEAFF. The CDR3 nucleotides are TGTGCCAGCAGCTCCATATTAGGAGGGACTGAAGCTTTCTTT.

The gene calls are TRBV7-9 and TRBJ2-2, with no clear D. Trimming stripped 3 bases from V and 4 bases from J, with 9 bases between. This CDR3 contains 14 residues. The germline gives CDR1 SEHNR, CDR2 FQNEAQ (reference sequence). Here the CDR3 reads CASSFKQRTGELFF. CDR3 in DNA: TGTGCCAGCAGCTTCAAACAACGCACCGGGGAGCTGTTTTTT.